This T cell receptor beta chain originates from a study of cytomegalovirus exposure and HLA in healthy donors. Overall study results and limits: The study flagged 150 to 200 TCR beta chains as cytomegalovirus-associated.

The study ran its PCR with 60 Vbeta and 13 Jbeta primers. Method: immunoSEQ multiplex PCR; TCRdb's copy keeps in-frame clones and lacks some. The sample holds about 87,000 clones; under 80% are singletons and the top ten take approximately 20%. Remarks on this clone: Antigen specificity is unknown.

V gave up 6 bases and J gave up 2 bases, with 23 bases separating them. The V gene's germline CDR1 is MDHEN and CDR2 SYDVKM. This CDR3 has 17 residues. The chain couples TRBV28 to TRBJ2-7; the D gene is possibly TRBD1 (6 bases). The material sequenced was PBMCs. The sequence derives from a man aged 25-40 years in good health and CMV-seropositive. The CDR3 spells CASSPGAAMTPAYEQYF. CDR3 coding DNA: TGTGCCAGCAGCCCAGGGGCAGCTATGACTCCTGCCTACGAGCAGTACTTC.